Below are 3 T cell receptor beta chains sequenced from a single sample in a study of cytomegalovirus exposure and HLA in healthy donors. Primers: 60 Vbeta forward and 13 Jbeta reverse. Sequenced by immunoSEQ multiplex PCR; TCRdb stores in-frame clones only, minus some. The sample shows about 110,000 clones, 71% of them seen only once. The sequenced material came from PBMCs. Receptor source: a female donor in good health and CMV-seronegative.

The rearrangement uses TRBV19 and TRBJ2-3; 8 bases match TRBD2. V lost 5 bases, J lost 0 bases, and 1 base stayed unmatched. The CDR3 consists of 14 residues. The germline V gene encodes CDR1 LNHDA and CDR2 SQIVND (reference sequence). The DNA of the CDR3 is TGTGCCAGTAGTCCTAGCGGGAGCACAGATACGCAGTATTTT. Protein product: CASSPSGSTDTQYF.

This chain joins TRBV5-5 and TRBJ2-2; TRBD1 might be the D (5 bases). The length of the CDR3 is 12 residues. Trimming took 4 bases from V and 4 from J, leaving 5 bases between them. The germline V gene has CDR1 SGHKS and CDR2 YYEKEE (reference sequence). The CDR3, as DNA: TGTGCCAGCAGCCAGGGCACCGGGGAGCTGTTTTTT. Encoded protein: CASSQGTGELFF.

V gene TRBV11-3 combines with J gene TRBJ2-7, with 9 bases fitting TRBD2. This CDR3 is 14 amino acids long. The V gene end was trimmed by 5 bases and the J gene end by 3 bases; junction bases not matched to a gene: 5. Germline V gives CDR1 SGHNT, CDR2 YENEEA. CDR3 coding DNA: TGTGCCAGCAGCCCTGGGACTAGCCTCTACGAGCAGTACTTC. Translated: CASSPGTSLYEQYF.